These 3 T cell receptor beta chains were sequenced from one sample in a study of T cell repertoires in cytomegalovirus infection. No antigen has been identified for these receptors. TCRdb passed the reads through MiXCR, listing each CDR3 protein once. This sample yields a few hundred thousand distinct CDR3 sequences, of which 25% to 35% are seen a single time; roughly 20% belongs to the top ten. This specimen was cultured PBMCs, taken from culture after CMV antigen stimulation. These receptors all stem from a human donor in good health (CMV status not recorded). Some clones in this sample may be carry-over from other donors' samples.

This clonotype appeared a few times. The chain has TRBV7-2 and TRBJ2-1, with TRBD2 identical over 10 bases. With V trimmed by 5 bases and J by 0 bases, 4 bases remained unmatched. The germline gives CDR1 SGHTA, CDR2 FQGNSA. The CDR3 extends over 16 amino acids. CDR3 loop: CASSLTSGLSYNEQFF. CDR3 sequence (DNA): TGTGCCAGCAGCCTGACTAGCGGGCTCTCCTACAATGAGCAGTTCTTC.

Details on this clonotype: A much larger clone differs from this one at a single base, so this may be a read error. V and J are TRBV7-2 and TRBJ1-1, with D possibly being TRBD1 (5 bases). The V end was cut by 1 base, the J end by 3 bases, with 9 bases between. The CDR3 is 14 amino acids. Germline V gives CDR1 SGHTA, CDR2 FQGNSA. CDR3 residues: CASSLDRPDTEAFF. The CDR3 DNA is TGTGCCAGCAGCTTAGACAGGCCGGACACTGAAGCTTTCTTT.

The CDR3 loop reads CASSSSGTTDTQYF. CDR3 nucleotides: TGTGCCAGCAGTTCCAGCGGGACAACAGATACGCAGTATTTT. The chain has TRBV28 and TRBJ2-3, with D possibly TRBD2 on 7 matching bases. The CDR3 covers 14 residues. CDR1 MDHEN and CDR2 SYDVKM come from the germline V gene. V lost 4 bases to trimming and J lost 3 bases, with 11 bases between them. Using reference TRBV28 and TRBJ2-3 for the parts outside the CDR3, the full variable domain is DVKVTQSSRYLVKRTGEKVFLECVQDMDHENMFWYRQDPGLGLRLIYFSYDVKMKEKGDIPEGYSVSREKKERFSLILESASTNQTSMYLCASSSSGTTDTQYFGPGTRLTVL.